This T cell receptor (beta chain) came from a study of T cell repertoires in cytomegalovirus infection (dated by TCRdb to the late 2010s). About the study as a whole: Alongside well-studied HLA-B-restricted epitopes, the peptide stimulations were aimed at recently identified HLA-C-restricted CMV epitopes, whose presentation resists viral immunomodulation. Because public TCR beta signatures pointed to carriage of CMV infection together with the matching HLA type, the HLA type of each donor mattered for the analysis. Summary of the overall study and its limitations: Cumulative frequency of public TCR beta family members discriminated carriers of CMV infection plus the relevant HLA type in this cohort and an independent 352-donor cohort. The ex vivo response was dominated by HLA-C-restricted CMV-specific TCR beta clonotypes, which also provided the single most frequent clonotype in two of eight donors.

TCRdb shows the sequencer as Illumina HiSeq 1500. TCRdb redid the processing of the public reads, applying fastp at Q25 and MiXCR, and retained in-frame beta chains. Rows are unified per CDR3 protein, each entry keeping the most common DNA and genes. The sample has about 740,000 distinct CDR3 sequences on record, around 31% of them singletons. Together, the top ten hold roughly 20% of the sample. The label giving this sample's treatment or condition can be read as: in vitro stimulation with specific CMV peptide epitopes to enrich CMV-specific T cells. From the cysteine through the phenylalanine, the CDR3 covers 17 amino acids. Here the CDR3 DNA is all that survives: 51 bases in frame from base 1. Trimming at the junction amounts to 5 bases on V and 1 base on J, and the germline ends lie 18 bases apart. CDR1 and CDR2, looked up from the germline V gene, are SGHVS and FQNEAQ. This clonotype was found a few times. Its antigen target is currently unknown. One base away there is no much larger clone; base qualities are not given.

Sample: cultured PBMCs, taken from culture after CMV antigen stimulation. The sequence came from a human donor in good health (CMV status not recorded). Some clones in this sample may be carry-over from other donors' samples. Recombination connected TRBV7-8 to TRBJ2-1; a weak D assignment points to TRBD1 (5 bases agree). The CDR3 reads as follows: CASSVRGSAPSYNEQFF. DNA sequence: TGTGCCAGCAGCGTAAGGGGAAGTGCCCCATCCTACAATGAGCAGTTCTTC. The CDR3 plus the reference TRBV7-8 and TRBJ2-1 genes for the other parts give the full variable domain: GAGVSQSPRYKVAKRGQDVALRCDPISGHVSLFWYQQALGQGPEFLTYFQNEAQLDKSGLPSDRFFAERPEGSVSTLKIQRTQQEDSAVYLCASSVRGSAPSYNEQFFGPGTRLTVL.